These 14 T cell receptor beta chains originate from one sample sequenced in a study of shared clonotypes between healthy human individuals. Clones were read by immunoSEQ multiplex PCR, and TCRdb kept only the in-frame ones, dropping some. The sample holds millions of clones, around 90% seen once. The specimen was naive CD4+ T cells sorted from blood. Subset defined: CD45RA+ positively selected. The receptors were gathered from a man aged 18 to 29 in good health.

The rearrangement uses TRBV11-2 and TRBJ1-2; D may be TRBD1 (6 bases). Between the trimmed V and J ends, which lost 5 bases and 3 bases, there was a span of 13 bases. Germline CDR1 is SGHAT and CDR2 is FQNNGV. CDR3 size: 14 residues. The CDR3 sequence is CASSPAGDHYGYTF. CDR3 nucleotides: TGTGCCAGCAGCCCTGCAGGGGACCACTATGGCTACACCTTC.

The chain uses TRBV5-1 and TRBJ1-1; 8 bases line up with TRBD1. The CDR3 extends over 14 amino acids. CDR1 is SGHRS, CDR2 YFSETQ, per germline. With V trimmed by 4 bases and J by 5 bases, 7 bases remained unmatched. This CDR3 reads CASSSSGGYTEAFF. The CDR3 DNA reads TGCGCCAGCAGCAGTTCAGGGGGCTATACTGAAGCTTTCTTT.

This clone was picked up a small number of times. This chain connects TRBV6-1 to TRBJ1-5; 10 nucleotides match TRBD1. CDR1 and CDR2 (germline): MNHNS, SASEGT. Trimming removed 7 bases from V and 2 bases from J; junction bases left unmatched: 5. There are 15 residues in the CDR3. CDR3 amino acids: CASKVGTGGNQPQHF. The CDR3 region has the DNA TGTGCCAGCAAAGTAGGGACAGGGGGCAATCAGCCCCAGCATTTT.

The chain joins TRBV5-1 to TRBJ2-1, with 12 bases fitting TRBD2. Germline V gives CDR1 SGHRS, CDR2 YFSETQ. The V and J ends lost 0 bases and 4 bases, in that order; junction bases with no gene match: 5. The CDR3 contains 17 residues. The CDR3 loop is CASSLGTSGRIYNEQFF. The CDR3 nucleotides are TGCGCCAGCAGCTTGGGAACTAGCGGGAGGATATACAATGAGCAGTTCTTC. The variable domain in full, completed from reference TRBV5-1 and TRBJ2-1, reads KAGVTQTPRYLIKTRGQQVTLSCSPISGHRSVSWYQQTPGQGLQFLFEYFSETQRNKGNFPGRFSGRQFSNSRSEMNVSTLELGDSALYLCASSLGTSGRIYNEQFFGPGTRLTVL.

This sequence joins TRBV30 and TRBJ2-2; D gene ambiguous. There are 14 residues in the CDR3. Germline CDR1 and CDR2: GTSNPN and SVGIG (reference sequence). V lost 0 bases and J 7 bases, leaving 12 bases between the germline ends. In DNA, the CDR3 is TGTGCCTGGAGTGTATCCGGTACGGGCGGGGAGCTGTTTTTT. Protein sequence: CAWSVSGTGGELFF.

The rearrangement links TRBV6-1 to TRBJ2-2, with 8 bases identical to TRBD1. After removal of 8 bases from V and 0 bases from J, the junction contained 5 bases not matched to a gene. Germline V lookup: CDR1 MNHNS, CDR2 SASEGT. The CDR3 has 15 amino acids. In DNA form, the CDR3 reads TGTGCCAGCGGAAGACAGGGGACGAACACCGGGGAGCTGTTTTTT. Amino acids: CASGRQGTNTGELFF.

The chain links TRBV10-3 to TRBJ2-4; D ambiguous. Germline CDR1 reads ENHRY; CDR2 reads SYGVKD. The CDR3 has 14 residues. Trimming cost V 0 bases and J 7 bases, with 10 bases left between them. CDR3 region: CAISESAVWNIQYF. The CDR3 coding sequence is TGTGCCATCAGTGAGTCGGCAGTTTGGAACATTCAGTACTTC.

This clone was counted a single time. The chain is built from TRBV28 and TRBJ2-3; 9 positions agree with TRBD2. The CDR3 contains 20 residues. With V trimmed by 2 bases and J by 3 bases, 18 bases remained unmatched. Per germline, CDR1 MDHEN and CDR2 SYDVKM. CDR3 amino acids: CASSLPPASNPSGRTDTQYF. Here the CDR3 DNA reads TGTGCCAGCAGTTTACCGCCCGCGAGCAACCCCAGCGGGAGGACAGATACGCAGTATTTT.

J is TRBJ2-7 and V is TRBV6-1; perhaps TRBD1 as D (6 bases). The germline V gene has CDR1 MNHNS and CDR2 SASEGT. This CDR3 region has 15 residues. The ends were cut back, 6 bases at V and 0 bases at J, with 15 bases in the middle. The CDR3, as DNA: TGTGCCAGCAGCGTTGGACAGCCAAGCTCCTACGAGCAGTACTTC. Translating gives CASSVGQPSSYEQYF.

This chain uses TRBV5-1 with TRBJ2-4; D gene unclear. Germline V CDR1 and CDR2: SGHRS, YFSETQ. V was clipped by 0 bases and J by 8 bases, with 12 bases between them. CDR3 length: 14 amino acids. The CDR3 loop reads CASSLATEGYIQYF. The CDR3 DNA reads as TGCGCCAGCAGCTTGGCCACGGAAGGGTACATTCAGTACTTC.

This rearrangement joins TRBV5-4 to TRBJ2-1; 10 bases fit TRBD1. With 6 bases clipped from V and 5 bases from J, the junction kept 11 bases outside the gene matches. This CDR3 region has 16 residues. Looked up from germline, CDR1 is SGHNT and CDR2 is YYREEE (reference sequence). CDR3 in amino acids: CASIKTGTGVDNEQFF. The CDR3 DNA is TGTGCCAGCATAAAAACCGGGACAGGGGTCGACAATGAGCAGTTCTTC.

The chain recombines TRBV28 with TRBJ2-5; 8 bases map to TRBD1. This CDR3 is built from 15 residues. Germline CDR1 reads MDHEN; CDR2 reads SYDVKM. V trimming: 5 bases; J trimming: 5 bases; junction bases outside the gene matches: 10. CDR3 sequence: CASSDPRQGAETQYF. The CDR3 coding sequence is TGTGCCAGCAGTGACCCCCGGCAGGGGGCGGAGACCCAGTACTTC.

The chain employs TRBV19 and TRBJ2-7; no clear D. The CDR3 contains 13 residues. Germline V gene data show CDR1 as LNHDA and CDR2 as SQIVND (reference sequence). Trimming stripped 0 bases from V and 3 bases from J, with 6 bases between. DNA for the CDR3: TGTGCCAGTAGTATAGAGAGGAGCTACGAGCAGTACTTC. This gives the protein CASSIERSYEQYF.

The chain links TRBV5-6 to TRBJ2-7, with a weak D call TRBD1 (6 bases). Trimming removed 0 bases at V and 7 bases at J, with 11 bases between. The CDR3 length is 13 residues. Germline V gene lookup returns CDR1 SGHDT and CDR2 YYEEEE. The CDR3 coding sequence is TGTGCCAGCAGCTTGGCACAACAGGGAGAGCAGTACTTC. Residues: CASSLAQQGEQYF.